The rows below give T cell receptor beta chains drawn from one sample of a study of T cells in localized non-small cell lung cancer. Measured with immunoSEQ multiplex PCR; TCRdb has only the in-frame clones, and not every one. Among about 41,000 clones, around 83% were seen once, and the ten largest hold around 7%. This specimen consisted of peripheral blood, obtained before any cancer treatment. The source of these receptors is a woman aged 18-55 years with stage III lung adenocarcinoma. Each CDR3 is given with its conserved first and last residue.

TRBV14	TRBJ1-2	CASSQEDRGRGYTF
TRBV6-5	TRBJ2-1	CASSLAGGRIEQFF
TRBV7-7	TRBJ2-5	CASSLAQSPWGQETQYF
TRBV13	TRBJ1-1	CASSHPGDGVNTEAFF
TRBV19	TRBJ2-7	CASSYRRTSGGQMMEQYF
TRBV4-2	TRBJ2-5	CASSRAGDQETQYF
TRBV5-4	TRBJ2-5	CASGEETQYF
TRBV11-2	TRBJ2-2	CASSRLGGANTGELFF
TRBV19	TRBJ1-1	CASSNLNSAAFF
TRBV5-4	TRBJ2-5	CASSTGLAGGETQYF
TRBV5-1	TRBJ2-3	CASSPRQTSTDTQYF
TRBV19	TRBJ1-6	CASSIYGVSFGLAGVGKNSPLHF
TRBV7-9	TRBJ2-2	CASSLSVTGELFF
TRBV7-9	TRBJ1-5	CASSFYRSGTGGNQPQHF
TRBV7-9	TRBJ2-2	CASSLEGRRTGELFF
TRBV6-1	TRBJ2-7	CASSGIPGRGYEQYF
TRBV5-6	TRBJ2-7	CASSPVGGVGEQYF
TRBV30	TRBJ2-7	CAWSSGGTYEQYF